The clone carrying this TCR beta chain was recorded once. The antigen is not known. Samples were taken several times over chemoradiotherapy. These data are taken from a study of chemoradiotherapy in HPV16-positive cancers. Regarding the study as a whole: In HPV16-positive patients, HPV-responsive T-cell expansion tracked better recurrence-free survival. Only a couple of HPV16-positive patients supplied the functional HPV-specificity definition.

Using immunoSEQ multiplex PCR, the repertoire was profiled, and TCRdb retains in-frame clones only, with some absent. In the table there are approximately 11,000 clones, approximately 73% of which are singletons. V trimming: 3 bases; J trimming: 5 bases; junction bases outside the gene matches: 7. Germline assignment: CDR1 SGHNT and CDR2 YYREEE (reference sequence). This CDR3 has 15 amino acids. This specimen was collected from a patient who underwent chemoradiotherapy. This clonotype originated in a human donor with HPV-associated anogenital cancer. The J gene is TRBJ2-1, the V gene TRBV5-4; TRBD2 matches at 8 bases. CDR3 coding DNA: TGTGCCAGCAGCTGGGAGCGGGGGCTAGACAATGAGCAGTTCTTC. It yields the protein CASSWERGLDNEQFF.